This TCR beta chain came from a study of blood T cell repertoires in COVID-19. Whole-study context: Acute and convalescent COVID-19 samples came from the United States, Italy and Spain.

Original data processing: Scientists estimated how many nucleated cells there were by amplifying reference gene primers. Data came from immunoSEQ multiplex PCR; TCRdb stores just in-frame clones and leaves some out. The V and J calls and clone size come from that table; D and trimming were worked out from the DNA. Of about 100,000 clones listed, about 80% were seen once; the top ten hold roughly 4.3%. The germline gives CDR1 SGHTA, CDR2 FQGNSA. V shed 1 base, J shed 4 bases, and the junction held 3 bases outside the gene matches. This CDR3 has 14 amino acids. The sequencing input was peripheral blood. The clonotype originates from a man between 65 and 85 years old with acute or convalescent COVID-19. The chain joins TRBV7-2 to TRBJ1-1; 7 positions agree with TRBD1. Written as DNA, the CDR3 is TGTGCCAGCAGCTTAGGGGGGACAGCCACTGAAGCTTTCTTT. Translating gives CASSLGGTATEAFF. Looking up the rest from reference TRBV7-2 and TRBJ1-1 gives the full variable domain: GAGVSQSPSNKVTEKGKDVELRCDPISGHTALYWYRQSLGQGLEFLIYFQGNSAPDKSGLPSDRFSAERTGGSVSTLTIQRTQQEDSAVYLCASSLGGTATEAFFGQGTRLTVV.